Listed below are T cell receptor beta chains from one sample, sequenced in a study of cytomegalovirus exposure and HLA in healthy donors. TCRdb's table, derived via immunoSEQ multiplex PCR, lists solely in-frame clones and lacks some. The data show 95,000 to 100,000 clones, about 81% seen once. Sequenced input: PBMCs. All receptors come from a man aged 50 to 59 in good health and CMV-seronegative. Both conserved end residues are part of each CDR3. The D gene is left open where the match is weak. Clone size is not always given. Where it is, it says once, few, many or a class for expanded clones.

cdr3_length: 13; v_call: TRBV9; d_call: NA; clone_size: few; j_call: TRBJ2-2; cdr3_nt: TGTGCCAGCAGCGTATCCCCCGCCGGGGAGCTGTTTTTT; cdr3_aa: CASSVSPAGELFF
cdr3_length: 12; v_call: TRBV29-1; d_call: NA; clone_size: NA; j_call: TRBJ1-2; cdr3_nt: TGCAGCGTTGCCTCAGGTTCCCATGGCTACACCTTC; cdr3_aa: CSVASGSHGYTF
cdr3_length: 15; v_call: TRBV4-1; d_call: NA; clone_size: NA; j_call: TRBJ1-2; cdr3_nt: TGCGCCAGCAGCCAAGATCGCAGGGCGAACTATGGCTACACCTTC; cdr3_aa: CASSQDRRANYGYTF
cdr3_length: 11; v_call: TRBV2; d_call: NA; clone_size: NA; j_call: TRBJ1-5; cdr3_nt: TGTGCCAGCAGCTACGATCAGCCCCAGCATTTT; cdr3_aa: CASSYDQPQHF
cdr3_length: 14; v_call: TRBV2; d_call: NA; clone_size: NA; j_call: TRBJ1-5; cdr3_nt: TGTGCCAGCAGTGAAGCAAGAGGATATCAGCCCCAGCATTTT; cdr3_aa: CASSEARGYQPQHF
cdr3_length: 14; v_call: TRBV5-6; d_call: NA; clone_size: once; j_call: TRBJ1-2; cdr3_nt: TGTGCCAGCAGCTTGGGGCAGGGTAACTATGGCTACACCTTC; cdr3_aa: CASSLGQGNYGYTF
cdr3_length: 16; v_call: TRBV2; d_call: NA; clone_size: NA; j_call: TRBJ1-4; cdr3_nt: TGTGCCAGCAGCCAACAACCCCAGTCAACTAATGAAAAACTGTTTTTT; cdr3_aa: CASSQQPQSTNEKLFF
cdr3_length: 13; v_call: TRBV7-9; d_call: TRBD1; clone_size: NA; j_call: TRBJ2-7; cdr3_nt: TGTGCCAGCAGCTCGGACAGGGCAGGCGAGCAGTACTTC; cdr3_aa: CASSSDRAGEQYF
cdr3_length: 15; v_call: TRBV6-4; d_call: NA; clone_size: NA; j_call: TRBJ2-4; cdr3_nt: TGTGCCAGCAGTGACTCGACTGGGCCGGGGAACATTCAGTACTTC; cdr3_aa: CASSDSTGPGNIQYF
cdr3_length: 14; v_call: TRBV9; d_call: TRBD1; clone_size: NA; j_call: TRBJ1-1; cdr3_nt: TGTGCCAGCAGCGTCCAGCAAACAGGGGGAAGCGCTTTCTTT; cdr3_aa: CASSVQQTGGSAFF
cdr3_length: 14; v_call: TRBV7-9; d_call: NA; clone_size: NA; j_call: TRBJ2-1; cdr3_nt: TGTGCCAGCAGCTTAGGAGTGGCGGAGAATGAGCAGTTCTTC; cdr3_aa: CASSLGVAENEQFF
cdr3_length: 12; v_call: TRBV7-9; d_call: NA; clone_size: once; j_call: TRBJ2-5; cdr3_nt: TGTGCCAGCAGCCAAGGTGACAGTAGGCCGTACTTC; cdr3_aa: CASSQGDSRPYF
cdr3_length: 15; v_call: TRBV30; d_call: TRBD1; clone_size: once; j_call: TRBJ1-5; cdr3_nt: TGTGCCTGGAGTAAAGTACAGGGGATTAATCAGCCCCAGCATTTT; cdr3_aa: CAWSKVQGINQPQHF
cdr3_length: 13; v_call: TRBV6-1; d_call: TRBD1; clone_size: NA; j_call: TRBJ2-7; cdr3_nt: TGTGCCAGCAGTGGGGACAGGGGCTACGAGCAGTACTTC; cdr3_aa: CASSGDRGYEQYF
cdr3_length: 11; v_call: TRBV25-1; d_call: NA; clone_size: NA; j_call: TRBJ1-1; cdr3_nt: TGTGCCAGCGCCCTGGGGGGAGAAGCTTTCTTT; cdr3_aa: CASALGGEAFF
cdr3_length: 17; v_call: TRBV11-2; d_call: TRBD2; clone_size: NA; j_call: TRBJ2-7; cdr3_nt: TGTGCCAGCAGCTCCGGACTAGCGGGAACCGAGTGGTACGAGCAGTACTTC; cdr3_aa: CASSSGLAGTEWYEQYF